The clone carrying this T cell receptor (beta chain) was counted many times. Germline-derived CDR1 and CDR2 are MNHEY and SVGEGT. The junction had 11 bases not matched to a gene; V was cut back by 8 bases and J by 6 bases. The CDR3 is 15 residues long. The sample is drawn from a study of T cells in Graves' hyperthyroidism and ophthalmopathy. The CDR3 regions of TCR beta were amplified from RNA transcripts. RT-PCR in the first round (using the HTBI primer set) targeted the TCR CDR3. A single record per CDR3 protein comes from TCRdb applying MiXCR to the multiplex PCR reads. The table records around 620,000 distinct CDR3 sequences, more than 45% of them present only once.

V is TRBV6-2 or TRBV6-3 and J is TRBJ1-4; 8 bases line up with TRBD1. The material sequenced was peripheral blood or thyroid tissue (not recorded which). The sequence was obtained from an adult woman with Graves' disease, either hyperthyroidism or ophthalmopathy (not recorded which). CDR3 residues: CASQLIQGADEKLFF. The CDR3 region has the DNA TGTGCCAGCCAGTTAATTCAGGGGGCAGATGAAAAACTGTTTTTT.